Shown below are 17 T cell receptor beta chains from a single sample sequenced in a study of T-cell reconstitution after alpha-beta-depleted transplantation in children. Preparation of the TCRbeta library involved a method that used unique molecular identifiers. TCRdb re-called the PCR reads with MiXCR, one entry per CDR3 protein. The repertoire includes about 130,000 distinct CDR3 sequences, about 9.5% of them detected once, and nearly 25% sits in the top ten. Material: PBMCs, mostly from graft donor cells, obtained 180 days after TCRalphabeta/CD19-depleted stem cell transplant. All receptors derive from a girl under two years old who had a stem cell transplant for combined immunodeficiency, so the T cells may come from the graft donor.

The chain has TRBV9 and TRBJ1-6; D is unclear. Germline assignment: CDR1 SGDLS and CDR2 YYNGEE. V was shortened by 7 bases and J by 3 bases, with 11 bases between the two germline ends. This CDR3 contains 14 residues. The CDR3 loop is CASARTDYNSPLHF. The CDR3 nucleotides are TGTGCCAGCGCCCGGACCGACTATAATTCACCCCTCCACTTT.

This clonotype was counted between two and nine times. The rearrangement links TRBV20-1 to TRBJ1-6; TRBD1 is a possible D gene (5 bases). Trimming stripped 3 bases from V and 8 bases from J, with 14 bases between. Per the germline V gene, CDR1 is DFQATT and CDR2 is SNEGSKA (reference sequence). This CDR3 contains 14 residues. Here the CDR3 DNA reads TGCAGTGCTAGGTGGGGGGGGGTTGATTCACCCCTCCACTTT. It translates to CSARWGGVDSPLHF.

This clonotype was seen a few times. This chain uses TRBV6-1 with TRBJ2-7, with 9 bases fitting TRBD2. The CDR3 is 14 amino acids. J lost 2 bases, V lost 6 bases, and 5 bases had no gene match. CDR1 is MNHNS and CDR2 is SASEGT in the germline V gene. CDR3 protein: CASSRGLAPYEQYF. The CDR3 DNA follows: TGTGCCAGCAGCCGGGGACTAGCTCCCTACGAGCAGTACTTC.

This clonotype turned up a few times. In DNA form, the CDR3 reads TGTGCCAGCAGCCGACCCGACACGTACCAAGAGACCCAGTACTTC. It is translated as CASSRPDTYQETQYF. The chain recombines TRBV5-8 with TRBJ2-5, with D unclear. This CDR3 is built from 15 residues. Germline V gene sequence: CDR1 SGHTS, CDR2 YDEGEE. Trimming stripped 4 bases from V and 0 bases from J, with 13 bases between.

This clonotype showed up many times. The chain is built from TRBV29-1 and TRBJ2-5; D is unresolved. CDR1 is SQVTM, CDR2 ANQGSEA, per germline. The length of the CDR3 is 10 residues. V lost 1 base, J lost 5 bases, and 2 bases lay in between. CDR3 DNA sequence: TGCAGCGTTGAAGGGGAGACCCAGTACTTC. It yields the protein CSVEGETQYF.

This clonotype was seen only a few times. This rearrangement joins TRBV25-1 to TRBJ2-7; 7 nucleotides line up with TRBD2. Per the germline V gene, CDR1 is MGHDK and CDR2 is SYGVNS. This CDR3 spans 16 amino acids. V shed 0 bases and J 3 bases; nucleotides not matched to a gene: 8. CDR3 loop: CASSEYFPTSRYEQYF. The CDR3 nucleotides read TGTGCCAGCAGTGAATATTTCCCGACTAGCCGCTACGAGCAGTACTTC.

The CDR3 coding sequence is TGTGCCAGCAGCTTAGAGTTGGGAGCCGCCTATGGCTACACCTTC. Protein: CASSLELGAAYGYTF. J is TRBJ1-2 and V is TRBV7-6; no firm D call. Germline V CDR1 and CDR2: SGHVS, FNYEAQ. There are 15 residues in the CDR3. V was pared by 1 base and J by 4 bases, with 13 bases between.

This clonotype was observed a handful of times. V and J are TRBV7-3 and TRBJ2-1; 9 nucleotides line up with TRBD2. The CDR3 covers 17 residues. The V segment lost 4 bases and the J segment 2 bases; nucleotides outside the gene matches: 9. Per germline, CDR1 SGHTA and CDR2 FQGTGA. The CDR3 DNA is TGTGCCAGCAGCTCCTTCGTAGCGGGGGACCCCTACAATGAGCAGTTCTTC. Amino acids: CASSSFVAGDPYNEQFF. The full variable domain, in which reference TRBV7-3 and TRBJ2-1 provide the parts outside the CDR3, is GAGVSQTPSNKVTEKGKYVELRCDPISGHTALYWYRQSLGQGPEFLIYFQGTGAADDSGLPNDRFFAVRPEGSVSTLKIQRTERGDSAVYLCASSSFVAGDPYNEQFFGPGTRLTVL.

There are a few counts of this clonotype. The chain has TRBV7-3 and TRBJ2-1; maybe TRBD2 (5 bases). The CDR3 totals 14 residues. CDR1 and CDR2 (germline): SGHTA, FQGTGA. V dropped 4 bases and J dropped 3 bases, with 10 bases sitting between them. Here the CDR3 reads CASSSLEFYNEQFF. DNA for the CDR3: TGTGCCAGCAGCTCACTAGAATTCTACAATGAGCAGTTCTTC.

This clonotype came up a few times. The chain links TRBV12-3 or TRBV12-4 to TRBJ2-7; 9 positions agree with TRBD1. The CDR3 has 14 amino acids. V lost 3 bases to trimming and J lost 7 bases; unmatched junction nucleotides: 7. CDR3 sequence (DNA): TGTGCCAGCAGTTTTCCTACAGGGGGCCGGGAGCAGTACTTC. Translation: CASSFPTGGREQYF.

The V and J genes are TRBV6-5 and TRBJ2-2, with D maybe TRBD2 (5 bases). The CDR3 sequence is 12 residues long. Germline CDR1 is MNHEY and CDR2 is SVGAGI. V was shortened by 8 bases and J by 1 base, with 5 bases between the two germline ends. As DNA, the CDR3 is TGTGCCAGCGGACTGAACACCGGGGAGCTGTTTTTT. This gives the protein CASGLNTGELFF.

Note on this clonotype: Germline is not matched at one junction end, which may reflect a read error. This chain uses TRBV18 with TRBJ2-7; D is possibly TRBD1 (5 bases). The CDR3 is made up of 12 amino acids. Germline V lookup: CDR1 KGHSH, CDR2 LQKENI. CDR3 in DNA: TGTGCCAGCTCACCAGTACAAAGGGGTCACGTATTC. Protein product: CASSPVQRGHVF. Using reference TRBV18 and TRBJ2-7 for the parts outside the CDR3, the full variable domain is NAGVMQNPRHLVRRRGQEARLRCSPMKGHSHVYWYRQLPEEGLKFMVYLQKENIIDESGMPKERFSAEFPKEGPSILRIQQVVRGDSAAYFCASSPVQRGHVFGPGTRLTVT.

Only a few counts were recorded for this clonotype. The V and J genes are TRBV6-6 and TRBJ2-2; D is unclear. The CDR3 totals 13 residues. The V gene lost 6 bases and the J gene lost 7 bases, with 12 bases spanning the gap. Germline CDR1 MNHNY, CDR2 SVGAGI (reference sequence). CDR3 loop: CASRPGQRGELFF. Written as DNA, the CDR3 is TGTGCCAGCAGGCCAGGCCAGCGCGGGGAGCTGTTTTTT.

This clonotype showed up just a few times. The chain is built from TRBV5-4 and TRBJ1-4; TRBD1 matches at 7 bases. Germline CDR1 and CDR2: SGHNT and YYREEE (reference sequence). With V trimmed by 0 bases and J by 8 bases, 7 bases remained unmatched. The CDR3 is made up of 15 amino acids. DNA of the CDR3: TGTGCCAGCAGCTTGGGCAGGGGGATAAGGGAAAAACTGTTTTTT. Its translation: CASSLGRGIREKLFF.

The J gene is TRBJ2-7, the V gene TRBV20-1; D perhaps matches TRBD2 (6 bases). V was pared by 7 bases and J by 3 bases, with 13 bases between. The CDR3 is 12 residues long. Germline V gives CDR1 DFQATT, CDR2 SNEGSKA (reference sequence). The CDR3 DNA follows: TGCAGTGGGGCTAGCGAAAGCTACGAGCAGTACTTC. Translating it yields CSGASESYEQYF.

In its sample, this clonotype was seen a few times. The chain couples TRBV20-1 to TRBJ1-4; D call uncertain. The CDR3 totals 14 residues. Trimming pared 0 bases from V and 0 bases from J, leaving 5 bases between. CDR1 DFQATT and CDR2 SNEGSKA come from the germline V gene (reference sequence). CDR3 DNA: TGCAGTGCTAGAGAAAGCACAACTAATGAAAAACTGTTTTTT. Residues: CSARESTTNEKLFF.

This sequence joins TRBV7-6 and TRBJ2-5; 8 bases fit TRBD1. Trimming took 4 bases from V and 4 from J; bases not matched to a gene: 5. Germline-derived CDR1 and CDR2 are SGHVS and FNYEAQ. The CDR3 loop spans 14 amino acids. CDR3 loop: CASSSTGDGETQYF. The CDR3 DNA is TGTGCCAGCAGCTCGACAGGGGATGGAGAGACCCAGTACTTC.